This T cell receptor beta chain derives from a study of cytomegalovirus exposure and HLA in healthy donors. A word on this clone: As yet, its antigen is unknown.

Vbeta (60) and Jbeta (13) primers were used in the PCR. The protocol was immunoSEQ multiplex PCR, while the TCRdb copy is restricted to in-frame clones and leaves out a portion. Found here are around 200,000 clones, about 81% of them singletons; the top ten hold under 0.9%. This CDR3 region has 12 residues. Germline V gene lookup returns CDR1 SGHVS and CDR2 FNYEAQ. Trimming pared 5 bases from V and 5 bases from J, leaving 8 bases between. Study-level results: Analyzed later, most CMV-associated TCR beta chains appeared HLA-restricted.

This clonotype was sampled from a woman younger than 30 in good health and CMV-seronegative. The sequenced sample was PBMCs. The chain joins TRBV7-6 to TRBJ2-3, with TRBD2 as a possible D gene (6 bases). The CDR3 spells CASSRGVDTQYF. CDR3 nucleotide sequence: TGTGCCAGCAGCCGCGGGGTAGATACGCAGTATTTT.